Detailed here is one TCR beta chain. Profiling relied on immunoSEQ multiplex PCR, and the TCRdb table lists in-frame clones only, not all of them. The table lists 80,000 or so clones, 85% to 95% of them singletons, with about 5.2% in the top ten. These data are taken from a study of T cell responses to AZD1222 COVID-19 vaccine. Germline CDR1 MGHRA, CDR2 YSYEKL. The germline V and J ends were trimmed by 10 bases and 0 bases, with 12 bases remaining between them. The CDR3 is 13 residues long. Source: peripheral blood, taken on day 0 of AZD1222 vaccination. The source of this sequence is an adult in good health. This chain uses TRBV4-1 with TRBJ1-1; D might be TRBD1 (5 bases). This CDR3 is CATRDGLNTEAFF. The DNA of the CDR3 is TGCGCCACCCGGGACGGCTTGAACACTGAAGCTTTCTTT.